The clone carrying this TCR beta chain came up many times. What it recognizes is unknown. TCRdb passed the multiplex PCR reads through MiXCR, listing each CDR3 protein once. The sample has 200,000 or so distinct CDR3 sequences; around 29% are singletons. The sample comes from a study of breast tumors, draining lymph nodes, adjacent tissues. Study-wide points: Findings are consistent with lymph node origin and intratumoral expansion of most tumor T cells. Compared with basal-like, luminal-like tumors shared significantly more repertoire with nontumor tissue.

Samples came from axillary lymph nodes draining the breast cancer. Trimming removed 3 bases at V and 3 bases at J, with 5 bases between. CDR1 is DFQATT, CDR2 SNEGSKA, per germline (reference sequence). CDR3 length: 11 residues. The chain has TRBV20-1 and TRBJ2-5, with unresolved D. The specimen was axillary lymph node tissue. The receptor comes from a female donor with breast cancer. Some clones in this sample may be carry-over from other donors' samples. For the CDR3, the DNA is TGCAGTGCTAGTACAGAAGAGACCCAGTACTTC. The encoded protein is CSASTEETQYF.